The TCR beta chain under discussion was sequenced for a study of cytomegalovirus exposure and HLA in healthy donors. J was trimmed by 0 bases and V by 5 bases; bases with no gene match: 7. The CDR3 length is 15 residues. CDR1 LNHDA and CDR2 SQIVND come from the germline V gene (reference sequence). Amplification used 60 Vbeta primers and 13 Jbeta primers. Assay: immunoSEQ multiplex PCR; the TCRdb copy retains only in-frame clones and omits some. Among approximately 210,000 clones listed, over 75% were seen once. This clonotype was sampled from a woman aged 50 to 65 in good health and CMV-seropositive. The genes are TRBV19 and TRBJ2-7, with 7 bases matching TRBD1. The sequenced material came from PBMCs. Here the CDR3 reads CASSGRGQRSYEQYF. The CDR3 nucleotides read TGTGCCAGTAGTGGTAGGGGACAGCGCTCCTACGAGCAGTACTTC.